The following is a T cell receptor (beta chain) sequence with its context. The data were obtained in a study of blood T cell repertoires in COVID-19. Study overall: The United States, Italy and Spain were the sources of the acute and convalescent COVID-19 samples.

Source study methods: Reference gene primers were amplified, and this amplification served to estimate nucleated cell counts. Assay: immunoSEQ multiplex PCR; the TCRdb copy retains only in-frame clones and omits some. The D gene and trimming were derived from the DNA, and the V and J assignments and clone size from that table. Seen here are around 180,000 clones, less than 90% observed once, and the top ten hold around 20%. The sequenced sample was peripheral blood. The clonotype originates from a man between 65 and 79 years old with active or convalescent COVID-19.

The CDR3 protein is CASSSSGLAGYNEQFF. The DNA of the CDR3 is TGTGCCAGTAGTTCCTCGGGACTAGCGGGATACAATGAGCAGTTCTTC. J is TRBJ2-1 and V is TRBV19, with TRBD2 matching 13 bases. CDR1 and CDR2 from the germline V gene are LNHDA and SQIVND (reference sequence). V lost 5 bases to trimming and J lost 4 bases; unmatched junction nucleotides: 5. The CDR3 spans 16 residues.